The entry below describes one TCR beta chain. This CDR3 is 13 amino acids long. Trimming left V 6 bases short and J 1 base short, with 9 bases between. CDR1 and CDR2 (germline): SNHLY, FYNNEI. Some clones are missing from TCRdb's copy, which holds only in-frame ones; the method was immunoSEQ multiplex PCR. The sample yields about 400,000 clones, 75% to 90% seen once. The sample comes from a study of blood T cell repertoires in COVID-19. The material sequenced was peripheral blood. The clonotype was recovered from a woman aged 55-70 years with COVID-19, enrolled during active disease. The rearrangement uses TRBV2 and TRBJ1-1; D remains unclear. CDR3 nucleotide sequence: TGTGCCAGCAGCGAGGACTGGAACACTGAAGCTTTCTTT. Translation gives CASSEDWNTEAFF.